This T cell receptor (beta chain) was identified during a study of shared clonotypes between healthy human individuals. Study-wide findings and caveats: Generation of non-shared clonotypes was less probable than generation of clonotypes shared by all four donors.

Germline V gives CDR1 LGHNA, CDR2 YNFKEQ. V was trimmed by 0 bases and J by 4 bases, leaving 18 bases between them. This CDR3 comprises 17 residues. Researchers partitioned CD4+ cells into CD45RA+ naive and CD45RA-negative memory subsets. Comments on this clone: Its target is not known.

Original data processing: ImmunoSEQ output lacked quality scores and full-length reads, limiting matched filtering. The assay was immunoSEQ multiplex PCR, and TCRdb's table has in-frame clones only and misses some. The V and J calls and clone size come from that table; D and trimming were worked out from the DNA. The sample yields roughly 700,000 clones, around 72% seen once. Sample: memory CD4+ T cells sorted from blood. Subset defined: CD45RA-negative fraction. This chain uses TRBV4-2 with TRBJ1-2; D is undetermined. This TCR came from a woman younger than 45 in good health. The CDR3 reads CASSQEVVSGLSYGYTF. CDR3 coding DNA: TGTGCCAGCAGCCAAGAGGTAGTGTCGGGCCTTTCCTATGGCTACACCTTC.